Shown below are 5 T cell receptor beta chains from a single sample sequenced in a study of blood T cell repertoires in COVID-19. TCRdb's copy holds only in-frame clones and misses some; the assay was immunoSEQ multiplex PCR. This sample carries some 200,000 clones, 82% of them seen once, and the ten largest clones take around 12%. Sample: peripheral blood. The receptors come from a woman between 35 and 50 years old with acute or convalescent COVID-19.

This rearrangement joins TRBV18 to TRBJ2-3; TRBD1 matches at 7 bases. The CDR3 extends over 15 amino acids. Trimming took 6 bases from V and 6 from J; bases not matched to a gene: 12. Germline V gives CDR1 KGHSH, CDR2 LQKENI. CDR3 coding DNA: TGTGCCAGCTCGCCTGACAGGGCACCGGGGGATACGCAGTATTTT. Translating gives CASSPDRAPGDTQYF.

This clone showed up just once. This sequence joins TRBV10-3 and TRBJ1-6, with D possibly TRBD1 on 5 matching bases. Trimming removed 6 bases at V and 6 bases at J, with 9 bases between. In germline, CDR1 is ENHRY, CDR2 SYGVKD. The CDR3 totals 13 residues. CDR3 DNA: TGTGCCATCAGCCCAGGGTTTAATTCACCCCTCCACTTT. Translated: CAISPGFNSPLHF.

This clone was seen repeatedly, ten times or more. CDR3 in DNA: TGCAGCGCCCAGGGGGCGATTGGGGAAAAACTGTTTTTT. Translated: CSAQGAIGEKLFF. The gene calls are TRBV29-1 and TRBJ1-4; TRBD1 agrees at 8 bases. Trimming removed 7 bases from V and 8 bases from J; junction bases left unmatched: 9. The CDR3 has 13 amino acids. Germline-derived CDR1 and CDR2 are SQVTM and ANQGSEA.

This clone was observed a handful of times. In DNA form, the CDR3 reads TGTGCCAGCAGCTTAGTCGGGGGATTATACAATGAGCAGTTCTTC. Its translation is CASSLVGGLYNEQFF. The chain links TRBV11-2 to TRBJ2-1; D perhaps matches TRBD2 (6 bases). Trimming took 1 base from V and 4 from J, leaving 11 bases between them. This CDR3 has 15 residues. Germline CDR1 is SGHAT and CDR2 is FQNNGV. The whole variable domain, remainder taken from reference TRBV11-2 and TRBJ2-1, is EAGVAQSPRYKIIEKRQSVAFWCNPISGHATLYWYQQILGQGPKLLIQFQNNGVVDDSQLPKDRFSAERLKGVDSTLKIQPAKLEDSAVYLCASSLVGGLYNEQFFGPGTRLTVL.

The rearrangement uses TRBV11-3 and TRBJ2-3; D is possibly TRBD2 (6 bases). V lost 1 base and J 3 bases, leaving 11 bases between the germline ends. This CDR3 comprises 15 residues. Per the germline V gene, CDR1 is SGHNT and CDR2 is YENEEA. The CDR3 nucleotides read TGTGCCAGCAGCTTAGGAACTAGCCCGACAGATACGCAGTATTTT. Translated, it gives CASSLGTSPTDTQYF. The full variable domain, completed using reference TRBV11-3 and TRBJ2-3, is EAGVVQSPRYKIIEKKQPVAFWCNPISGHNTLYWYLQNLGQGPELLIRYENEEAVDDSQLPKDRFSAERLKGVDSTLKIQPAELGDSAVYLCASSLGTSPTDTQYFGPGTRLTVL.